This TCR beta chain was identified in a study of blood T cell repertoires in COVID-19. The overall study: Both acute and convalescent COVID-19 samples were obtained from the United States, Italy and Spain. Sample material is recorded as cDNA or gDNA derived from T cells, B-cell-depleted T cells, or PBMCs.

Losses at the gene ends were 5 bases for V and 5 bases for J; bases not matched to a gene: 4. The CDR3 is 13 residues long. CDR1 and CDR2 from the germline V gene are SGHAT and FQNNGV. In the authors' methods: Reference gene primer amplification yielded estimated nucleated cell counts. Produced via immunoSEQ multiplex PCR; TCRdb's table is partial and in-frame only. The D gene and trimming were derived from the DNA, and the V and J assignments and clone size from that table. There are 25,000 to 30,000 clones in the sample; 89% occur only once, and about 52% lies in the top ten. The sample comprised peripheral blood. The receptor was derived from a human donor with acute or convalescent COVID-19. The donor label of this sample is uncertain. V is TRBV11-2 and J is TRBJ1-2, with 8 bases that match TRBD1. DNA for the CDR3: TGTGCCAGCAGCCCCGACAGGGGTTATGGCTACACCTTC. Translated: CASSPDRGYGYTF.